Reported below is one T cell receptor beta chain. The antigen remains unidentified. The CDR3 goes on 3 residues after the read ends, and that part is filled in from the germline J gene. This entry belongs to a study of Tregs in tolerant kidney transplant recipients. The study's findings and limits: The small number of patients limits these findings pending further validation.

Clones were read by immunoSEQ multiplex PCR, and TCRdb kept only the in-frame ones, dropping some. The sample's table shows about 1,500 clones. Recipient PBMCs carried a CFSE label and met irradiated graft donor PBMCs for roughly six days before FACS sorting. The CDR3 totals 15 residues. The V gene's germline CDR1 is SEHNR and CDR2 FQNEAQ (reference sequence). The TCR originated in a human patient who received a combined kidney and bone marrow transplant. This specimen consisted of CD4+ T cells from blood cultured with allogeneic cells, obtained before the transplant. The V gene is TRBV7-9, the J gene TRBJ2-2, with D possibly matching TRBD2 (5 bases). The CDR3 reads CASSPRTATNEKLFF. The DNA read from the CDR3 is TGTGCCAGCAGCCCCCGGACTGCAACTAATGAAAAG.